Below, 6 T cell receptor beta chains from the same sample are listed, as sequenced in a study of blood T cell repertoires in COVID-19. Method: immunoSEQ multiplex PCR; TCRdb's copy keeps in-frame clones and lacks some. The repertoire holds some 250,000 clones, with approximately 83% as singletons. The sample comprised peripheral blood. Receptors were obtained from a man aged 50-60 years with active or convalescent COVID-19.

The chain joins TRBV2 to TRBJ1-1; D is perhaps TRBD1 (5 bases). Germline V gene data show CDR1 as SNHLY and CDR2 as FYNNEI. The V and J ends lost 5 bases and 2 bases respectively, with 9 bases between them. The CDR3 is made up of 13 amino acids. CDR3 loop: CASSNDRNTEAFF. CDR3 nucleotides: TGTGCCAGCAGTAACGACAGAAACACTGAAGCTTTCTTT.

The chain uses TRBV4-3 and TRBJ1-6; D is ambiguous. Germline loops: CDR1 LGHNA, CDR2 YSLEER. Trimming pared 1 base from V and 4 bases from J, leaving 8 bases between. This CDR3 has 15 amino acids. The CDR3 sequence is CASSQVGGYNSPLHF. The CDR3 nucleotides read TGCGCCAGCAGCCAAGTAGGCGGATATAATTCACCCCTCCACTTT.

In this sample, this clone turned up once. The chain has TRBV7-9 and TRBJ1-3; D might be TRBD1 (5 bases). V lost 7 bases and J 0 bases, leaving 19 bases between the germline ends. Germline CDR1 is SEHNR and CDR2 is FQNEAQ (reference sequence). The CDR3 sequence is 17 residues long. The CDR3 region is CASNLWVGGNSGNTIYF. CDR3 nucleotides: TGTGCCAGCAACCTATGGGTCGGGGGTAACTCTGGAAACACCATATATTTT. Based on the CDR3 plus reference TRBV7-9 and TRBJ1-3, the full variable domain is DTGVSQNPRHKITKRGQNVTFRCDPISEHNRLYWYRQTLGQGPEFLTYFQNEAQLEKSRLLSDRFSAERPKGSFSTLEIQRTEQGDSAMYLCASNLWVGGNSGNTIYFGEGSWLTVV.

The CDR3 reads CASGLEFQGHSNQPQHF. The CDR3, as DNA: TGTGCTAGTGGTTTGGAGTTCCAGGGGCATAGCAATCAGCCCCAGCATTTT. The chain employs TRBV12-5 and TRBJ1-5, with TRBD1 as a possible D gene (6 bases). This CDR3 has 17 amino acids. The V end was cut by 1 base, the J end by 0 bases, with 13 bases between. Per the germline V gene, CDR1 is LGHNT and CDR2 is FRNRAP.

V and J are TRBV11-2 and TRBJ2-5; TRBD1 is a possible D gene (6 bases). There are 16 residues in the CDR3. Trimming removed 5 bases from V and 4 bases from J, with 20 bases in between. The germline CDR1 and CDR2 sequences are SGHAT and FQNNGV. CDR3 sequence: CASSRSGFLGGETQYF. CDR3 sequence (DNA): TGTGCCAGCAGCCGCTCGGGATTTCTAGGGGGAGAGACCCAGTACTTC.

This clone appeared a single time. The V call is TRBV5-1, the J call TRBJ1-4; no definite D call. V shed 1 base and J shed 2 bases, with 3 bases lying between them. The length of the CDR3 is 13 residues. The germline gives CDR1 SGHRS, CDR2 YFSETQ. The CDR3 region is CASSLLTNEKLFF. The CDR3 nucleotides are TGCGCCAGCAGCTTGCTGACTAATGAAAAACTGTTTTTT.